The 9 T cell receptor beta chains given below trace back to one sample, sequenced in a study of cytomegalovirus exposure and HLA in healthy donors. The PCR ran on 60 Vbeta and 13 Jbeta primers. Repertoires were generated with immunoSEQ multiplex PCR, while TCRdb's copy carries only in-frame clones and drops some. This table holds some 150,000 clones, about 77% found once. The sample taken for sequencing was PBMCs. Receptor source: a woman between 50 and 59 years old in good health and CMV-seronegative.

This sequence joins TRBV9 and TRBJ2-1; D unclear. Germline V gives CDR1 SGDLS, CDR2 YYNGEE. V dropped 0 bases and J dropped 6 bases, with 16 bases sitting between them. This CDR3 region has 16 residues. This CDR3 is CASSVDAGLESNEQFF. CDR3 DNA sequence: TGTGCCAGCAGCGTAGATGCAGGCCTGGAAAGCAATGAGCAGTTCTTC.

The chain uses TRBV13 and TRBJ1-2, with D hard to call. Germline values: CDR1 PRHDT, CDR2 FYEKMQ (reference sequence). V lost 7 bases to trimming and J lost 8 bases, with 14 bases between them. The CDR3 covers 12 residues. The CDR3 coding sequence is TGTGCCAGCACCTGGGGAGGAGTAGGCTACACCTTC. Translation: CASTWGGVGYTF. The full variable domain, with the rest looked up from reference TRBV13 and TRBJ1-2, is AAGVIQSPRHLIKEKRETATLKCYPIPRHDTVYWYQQGPGQDPQFLISFYEKMQSDKGSIPDRFSAQQFSDYHSELNMSSLELGDSALYFCASTWGGVGYTFGSGTRLTVV.

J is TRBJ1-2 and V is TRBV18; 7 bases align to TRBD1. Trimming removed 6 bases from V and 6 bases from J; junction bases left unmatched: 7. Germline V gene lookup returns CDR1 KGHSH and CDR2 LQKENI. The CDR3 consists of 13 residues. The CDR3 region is CASSKTGNDGYTF. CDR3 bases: TGTGCCAGCTCCAAGACAGGGAATGATGGCTACACCTTC.

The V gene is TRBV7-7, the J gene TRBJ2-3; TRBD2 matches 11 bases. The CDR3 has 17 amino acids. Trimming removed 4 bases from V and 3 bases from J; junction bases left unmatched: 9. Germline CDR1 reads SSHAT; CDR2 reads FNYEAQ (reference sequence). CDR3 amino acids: CASSSHLAGGRTDTQYF. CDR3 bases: TGTGCCAGCAGCTCCCATCTAGCGGGGGGCAGGACAGATACGCAGTATTTT.

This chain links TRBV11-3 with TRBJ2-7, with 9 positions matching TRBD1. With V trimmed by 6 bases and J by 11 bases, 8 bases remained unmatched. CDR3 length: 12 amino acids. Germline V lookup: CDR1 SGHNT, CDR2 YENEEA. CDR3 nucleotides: TGTGCCAGCAGTCAGGGACAGGGCATCGAGTACTTC. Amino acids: CASSQGQGIEYF.

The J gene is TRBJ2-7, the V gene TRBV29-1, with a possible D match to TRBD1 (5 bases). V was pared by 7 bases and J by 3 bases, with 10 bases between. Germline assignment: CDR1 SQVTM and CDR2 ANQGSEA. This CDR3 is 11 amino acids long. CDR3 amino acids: CSGSQDYEQYF. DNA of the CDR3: TGCAGCGGGTCACAGGACTACGAGCAGTACTTC.

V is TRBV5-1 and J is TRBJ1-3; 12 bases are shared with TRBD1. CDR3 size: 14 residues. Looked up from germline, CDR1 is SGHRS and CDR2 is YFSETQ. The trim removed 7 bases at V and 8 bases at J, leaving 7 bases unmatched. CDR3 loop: CASQGQGAVDTIYF. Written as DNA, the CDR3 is TGCGCCAGCCAGGGACAGGGGGCTGTCGACACCATATATTTT.

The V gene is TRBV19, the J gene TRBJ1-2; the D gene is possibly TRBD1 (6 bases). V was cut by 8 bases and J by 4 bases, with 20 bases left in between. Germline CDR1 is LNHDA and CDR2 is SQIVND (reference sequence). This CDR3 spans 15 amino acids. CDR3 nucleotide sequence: TGTGCCAGTCACCAGGGGACCTCCGACATCTATGGCTACACCTTC. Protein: CASHQGTSDIYGYTF.

The CDR3 here is CASRKTTSPSYNEQFF. In DNA, the CDR3 is TGTGCCAGTAGGAAGACAACTAGCCCCTCCTACAATGAGCAGTTCTTC. J is TRBJ2-1 and V is TRBV19, with D perhaps TRBD2 (6 bases). V was clipped by 6 bases and J by 0 bases, with 15 bases between them. The germline V gene encodes CDR1 LNHDA and CDR2 SQIVND (reference sequence). This CDR3 region has 16 residues.